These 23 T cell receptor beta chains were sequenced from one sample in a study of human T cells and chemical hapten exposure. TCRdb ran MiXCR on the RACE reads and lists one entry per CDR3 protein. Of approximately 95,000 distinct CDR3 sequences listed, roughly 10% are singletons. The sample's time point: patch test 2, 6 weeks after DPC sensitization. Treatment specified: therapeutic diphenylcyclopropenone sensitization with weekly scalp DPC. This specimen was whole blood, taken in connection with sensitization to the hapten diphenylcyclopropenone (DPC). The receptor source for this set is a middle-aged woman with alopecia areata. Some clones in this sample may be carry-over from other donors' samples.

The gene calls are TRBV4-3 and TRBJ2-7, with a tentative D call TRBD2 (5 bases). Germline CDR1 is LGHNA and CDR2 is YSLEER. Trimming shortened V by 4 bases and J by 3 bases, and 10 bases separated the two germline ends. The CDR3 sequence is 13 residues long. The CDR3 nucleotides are TGCGCCAGCAGCCCATCAGGAGGCTACGAGCAGTACTTC. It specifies CASSPSGGYEQYF.

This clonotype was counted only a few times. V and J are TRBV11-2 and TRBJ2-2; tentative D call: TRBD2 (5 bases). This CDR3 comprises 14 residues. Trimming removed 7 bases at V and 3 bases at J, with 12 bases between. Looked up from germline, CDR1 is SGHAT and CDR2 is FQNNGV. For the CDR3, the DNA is TGTGCCAGCACTCTAGGACTGCACACCGGGGAGCTGTTTTTT. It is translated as CASTLGLHTGELFF. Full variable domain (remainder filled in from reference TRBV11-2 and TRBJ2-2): EAGVAQSPRYKIIEKRQSVAFWCNPISGHATLYWYQQILGQGPKLLIQFQNNGVVDDSQLPKDRFSAERLKGVDSTLKIQPAKLEDSAVYLCASTLGLHTGELFFGEGSRLTVL.

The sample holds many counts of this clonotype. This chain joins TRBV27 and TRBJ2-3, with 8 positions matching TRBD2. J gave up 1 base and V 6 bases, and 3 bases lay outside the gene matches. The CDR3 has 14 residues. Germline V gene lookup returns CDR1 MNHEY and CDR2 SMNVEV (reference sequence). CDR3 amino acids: CASRRGAGTDTQYF. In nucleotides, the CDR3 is TGTGCCAGCAGGCGGGGGGCTGGCACAGATACGCAGTATTTT.

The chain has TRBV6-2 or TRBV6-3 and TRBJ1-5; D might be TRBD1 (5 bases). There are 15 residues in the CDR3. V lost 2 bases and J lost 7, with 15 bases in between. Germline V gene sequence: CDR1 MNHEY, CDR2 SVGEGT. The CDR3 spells CASSYNPGRDQPQHF. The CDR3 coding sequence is TGTGCCAGCAGTTACAACCCAGGGAGAGACCAGCCCCAGCATTTT.

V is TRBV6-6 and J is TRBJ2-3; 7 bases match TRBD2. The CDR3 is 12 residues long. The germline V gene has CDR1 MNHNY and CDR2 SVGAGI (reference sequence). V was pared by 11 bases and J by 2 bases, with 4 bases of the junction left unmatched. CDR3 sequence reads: CAGGVTTDTQYF. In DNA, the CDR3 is TGTGCCGGGGGGGTGACCACAGATACGCAGTATTTT.

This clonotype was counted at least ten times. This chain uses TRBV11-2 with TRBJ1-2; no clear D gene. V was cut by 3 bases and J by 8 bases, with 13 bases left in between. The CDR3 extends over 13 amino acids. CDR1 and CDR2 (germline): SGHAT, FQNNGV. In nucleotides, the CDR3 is TGTGCCAGCAGCTTGAGGGTTTGGGGAGGCTACACCTTC. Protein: CASSLRVWGGYTF.

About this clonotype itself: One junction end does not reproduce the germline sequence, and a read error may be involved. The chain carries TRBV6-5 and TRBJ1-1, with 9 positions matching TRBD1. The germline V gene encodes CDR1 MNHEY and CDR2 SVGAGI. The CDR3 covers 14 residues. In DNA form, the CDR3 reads TGTGCCAGCACTCCGACAGGGGGGGTCACTGAAGTTTTCTTT. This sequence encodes CASTPTGGVTEVFF.

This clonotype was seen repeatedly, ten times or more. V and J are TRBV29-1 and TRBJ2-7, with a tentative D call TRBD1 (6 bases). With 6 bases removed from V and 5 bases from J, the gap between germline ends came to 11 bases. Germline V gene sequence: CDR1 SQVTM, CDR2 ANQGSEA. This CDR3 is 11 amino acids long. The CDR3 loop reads CSVGTWDEQYF. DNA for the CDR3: TGCAGCGTGGGGACATGGGACGAGCAGTACTTC.

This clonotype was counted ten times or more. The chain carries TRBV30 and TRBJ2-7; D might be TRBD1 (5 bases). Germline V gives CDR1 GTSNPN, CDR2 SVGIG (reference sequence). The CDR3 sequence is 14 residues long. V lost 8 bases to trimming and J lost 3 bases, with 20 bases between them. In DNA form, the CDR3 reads TGTGCCGGCATGACAGCATCTGTCTTCTACGAGCAGTACTTC. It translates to CAGMTASVFYEQYF. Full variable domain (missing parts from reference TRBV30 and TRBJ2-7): SQTIHQWPATLVQPVGSPLSLECTVEGTSNPNLYWYRQAAGRGLQLLFYSVGIGQISSEVPQNLSASRPQDRQFILSSKKLLLSDSGFYLCAGMTASVFYEQYFGPGTRLTVT.

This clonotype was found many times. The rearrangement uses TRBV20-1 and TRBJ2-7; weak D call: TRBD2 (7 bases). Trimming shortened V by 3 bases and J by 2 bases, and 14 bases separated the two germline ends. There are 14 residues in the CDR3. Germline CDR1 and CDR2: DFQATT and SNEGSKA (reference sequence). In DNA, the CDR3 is TGCAGTGCTAGCATTCCGGGGGGCCCCTACGAGCAGTACTTC. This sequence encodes CSASIPGGPYEQYF.

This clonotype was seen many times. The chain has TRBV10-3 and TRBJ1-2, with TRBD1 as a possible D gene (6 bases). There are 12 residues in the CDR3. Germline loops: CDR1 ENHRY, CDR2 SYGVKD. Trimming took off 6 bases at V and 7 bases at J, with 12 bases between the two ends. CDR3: CAIRDSMRGYTF. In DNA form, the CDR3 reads TGTGCCATCAGGGACAGCATGCGTGGCTACACCTTC.

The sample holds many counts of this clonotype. CDR3 sequence reads: CSAGAGGQETQYF. The CDR3 bases are TGCAGTGCCGGAGCGGGAGGACAAGAGACCCAGTACTTC. The chain joins TRBV20-1 to TRBJ2-5; 9 bases map to TRBD2. The length of the CDR3 is 13 residues. After removal of 6 bases from V and 2 bases from J, the junction contained 4 bases not matched to a gene. Germline values: CDR1 DFQATT, CDR2 SNEGSKA (reference sequence).

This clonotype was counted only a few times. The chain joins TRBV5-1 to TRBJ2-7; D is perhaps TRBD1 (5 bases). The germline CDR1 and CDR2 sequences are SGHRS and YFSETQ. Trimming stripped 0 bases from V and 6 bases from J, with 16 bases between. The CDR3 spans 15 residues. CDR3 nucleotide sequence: TGCGCCAGCAGCTTGGACAGGTATTTCACCGGCGAGCAGTACTTC. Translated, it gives CASSLDRYFTGEQYF.

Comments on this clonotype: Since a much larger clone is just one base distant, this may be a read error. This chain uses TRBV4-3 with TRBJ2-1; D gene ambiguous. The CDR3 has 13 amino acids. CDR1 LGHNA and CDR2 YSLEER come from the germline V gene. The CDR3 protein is CASSQGQYNKQFF. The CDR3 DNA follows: TGCGCCAGCAGCCAAGGCCAATACAATAAGCAGTTCTTC.

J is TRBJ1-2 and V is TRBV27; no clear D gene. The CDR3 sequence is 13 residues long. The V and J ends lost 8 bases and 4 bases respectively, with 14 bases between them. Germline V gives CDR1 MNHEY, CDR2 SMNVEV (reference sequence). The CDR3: CASWSPRAYGYTF. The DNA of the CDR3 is TGTGCCAGCTGGTCCCCTCGGGCCTATGGCTACACCTTC.

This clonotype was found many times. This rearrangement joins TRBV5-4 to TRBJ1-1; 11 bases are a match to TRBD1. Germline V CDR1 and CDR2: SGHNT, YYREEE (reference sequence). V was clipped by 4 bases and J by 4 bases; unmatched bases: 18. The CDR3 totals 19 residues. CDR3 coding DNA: TGTGCCAGCAGCCAGGGTCCCGGACAGGGGGCTCGAAGGGGCACTGAAGCTTTCTTT. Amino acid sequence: CASSQGPGQGARRGTEAFF.

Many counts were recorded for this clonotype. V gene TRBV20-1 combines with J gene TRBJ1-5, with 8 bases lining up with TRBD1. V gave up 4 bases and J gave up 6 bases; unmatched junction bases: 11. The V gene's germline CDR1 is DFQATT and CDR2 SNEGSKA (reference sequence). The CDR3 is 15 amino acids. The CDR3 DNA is TGCAGTGCTACCTCGACAGGGGTGAGCGTTCAGCCCCAGCATTTT. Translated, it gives CSATSTGVSVQPQHF.

The CDR3 sequence: CASSLLVTGYTF. The CDR3 DNA reads as TGTGCCAGCAGTTTACTGGTGACTGGCTACACCTTC. This sequence joins TRBV28 and TRBJ1-2; D unresolved. CDR1 MDHEN and CDR2 SYDVKM come from the germline V gene. CDR3 length equals 12 residues. Trimming removed 2 bases from V and 7 bases from J, with 8 bases in between.

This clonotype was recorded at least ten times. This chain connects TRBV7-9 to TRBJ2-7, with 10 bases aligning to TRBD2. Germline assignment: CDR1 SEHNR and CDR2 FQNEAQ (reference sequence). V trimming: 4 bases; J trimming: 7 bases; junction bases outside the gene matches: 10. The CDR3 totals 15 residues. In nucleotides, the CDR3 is TGTGCCAGCAGCTCCTACCTAGCGGGAGAGGGGGAGCAGTACTTC. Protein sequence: CASSSYLAGEGEQYF.

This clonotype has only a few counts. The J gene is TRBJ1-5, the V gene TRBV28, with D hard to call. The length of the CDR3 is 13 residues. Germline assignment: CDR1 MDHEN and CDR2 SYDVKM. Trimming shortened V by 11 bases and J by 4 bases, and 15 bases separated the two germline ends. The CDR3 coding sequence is TGTGCCTCCGACCCTGGTCGGAATCAGCCCCAGCATTTT. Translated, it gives CASDPGRNQPQHF.

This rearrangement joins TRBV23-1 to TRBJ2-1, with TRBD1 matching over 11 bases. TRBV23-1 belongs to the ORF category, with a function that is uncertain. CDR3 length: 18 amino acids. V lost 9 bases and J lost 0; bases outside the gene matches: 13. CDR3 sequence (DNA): TGCGCCAGGACCGGGACAGGGGGGATCGTAAGCTCCTACAATGAGCAGTTCTTC. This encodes CARTGTGGIVSSYNEQFF.

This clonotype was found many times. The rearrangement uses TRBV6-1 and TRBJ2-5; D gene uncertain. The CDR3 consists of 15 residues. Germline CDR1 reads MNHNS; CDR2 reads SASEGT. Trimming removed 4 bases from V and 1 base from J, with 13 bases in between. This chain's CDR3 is CASSVARTSQETQYF. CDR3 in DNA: TGTGCCAGCAGTGTTGCACGGACCAGCCAAGAGACCCAGTACTTC.

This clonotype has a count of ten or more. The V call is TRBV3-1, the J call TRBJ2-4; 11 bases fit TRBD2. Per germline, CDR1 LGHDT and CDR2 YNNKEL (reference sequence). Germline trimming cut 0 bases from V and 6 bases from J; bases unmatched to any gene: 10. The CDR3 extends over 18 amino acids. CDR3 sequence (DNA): TGTGCCAGCAGCCAAGATAAGGATAGCGGGAGGGCCGGAAACATTCAGTACTTC. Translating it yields CASSQDKDSGRAGNIQYF.